This TCR beta chain was documented in a study of human T cells and chemical hapten exposure. This clonotype was observed a few times. There are 14 residues in the CDR3. After removal of 3 bases from V and 12 bases from J, the junction contained 14 bases not matched to a gene. Germline assignment: CDR1 SGHTA and CDR2 FQGNSA. TCRdb reprocessed the RACE reads with MiXCR, giving one entry per CDR3 protein. This sample has about 84,000 distinct CDR3 sequences, with 11% found just once. Time point meaning: patch test 3, about 24 weeks after DPC sensitization. Indicated treatment: therapeutic diphenylcyclopropenone sensitization with weekly scalp DPC. Sample donors consisted of patients with alopecia, aged 18 to 70 years, who were suitable for DPC.

This TCR was sampled from a woman aged 45-65 years with alopecia areata. Some clones in this sample may be carry-over from other donors' samples. This sequence joins TRBV7-2 and TRBJ2-7; TRBD2 matches at 7 bases. Material: whole blood, obtained in connection with sensitization to the hapten diphenylcyclopropenone (DPC). CDR3 amino acids: CASSFGASGLELYF. The CDR3 nucleotides read TGTGCCAGCAGCTTCGGGGCTAGCGGTCTAGAATTGTACTTC.